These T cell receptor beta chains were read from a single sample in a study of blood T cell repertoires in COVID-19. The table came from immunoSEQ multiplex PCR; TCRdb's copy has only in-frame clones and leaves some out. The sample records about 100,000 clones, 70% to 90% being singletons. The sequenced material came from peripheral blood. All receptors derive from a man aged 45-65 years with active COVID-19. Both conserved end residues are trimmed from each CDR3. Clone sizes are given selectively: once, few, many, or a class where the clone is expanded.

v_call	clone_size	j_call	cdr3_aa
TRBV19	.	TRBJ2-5	ASSPGGGRRETQY
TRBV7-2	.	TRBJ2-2	ASSADRPAGELF
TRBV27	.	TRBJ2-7	ASSPRWGGEQY
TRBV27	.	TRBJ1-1	ASSLARGLNTEAF
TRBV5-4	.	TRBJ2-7	ASSLAGVYEQY
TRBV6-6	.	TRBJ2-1	ASSLRSGANNEQF
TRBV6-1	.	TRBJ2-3	ASSERIGTLLTDTQY
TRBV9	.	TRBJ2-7	ASSFGPGQGDEQY
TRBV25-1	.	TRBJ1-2	ASSESTNLNYGYT
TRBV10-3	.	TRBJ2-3	AIRSQGDRTDTQY
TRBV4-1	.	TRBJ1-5	ASSQDEAVSNQPQH
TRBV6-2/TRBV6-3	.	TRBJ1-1	ASSYMRGALNTEAF
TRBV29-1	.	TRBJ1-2	SVGGGAVGYGYT
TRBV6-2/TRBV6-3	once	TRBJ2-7	ASSYLRGGEQY